These 3 T cell receptor beta chains were sequenced from one sample in a study of lymphopenia after photon versus proton radiotherapy. Assay used: immunoSEQ multiplex PCR; TCRdb lists only in-frame clones, some missing. The sample contains 77,000 or so clones, about 86% of which appear only once. Here the sequenced sample was peripheral blood, taken from a patient treated with proton-based radiotherapy. The receptors shown here come from a man between 60 and 75 years old with pancreatic cancer.

The gene calls are TRBV4-2 and TRBJ1-1; no clear D. Between the trimmed V and J ends, which lost 2 bases and 4 bases, there was a span of 14 bases. Germline V lookup: CDR1 LGHNA, CDR2 YNFKEQ. The CDR3 is made up of 15 amino acids. In DNA, the CDR3 is TGTGCCAGCAGCCAAAGGGCCCTCGGGAGCACTGAAGCTTTCTTT. This sequence encodes CASSQRALGSTEAFF.

CDR3 in DNA: TGTGCCAGCAAGGGACTGTTCACAGATACGCAGTATTTT. Its protein is CASKGLFTDTQYF. The chain recombines TRBV6-6 with TRBJ2-3, with D possibly TRBD2 on 6 matching bases. Germline loops: CDR1 MNHNY, CDR2 SVGAGI (reference sequence). V lost 7 bases to trimming and J lost 2 bases, with 10 bases between them. The CDR3 loop spans 13 amino acids.

In its sample, this clone was seen once. The rearrangement links TRBV29-1 to TRBJ2-5; 12 bases align to TRBD1. The CDR3 loop spans 14 amino acids. CDR1 is SQVTM and CDR2 is ANQGSEA in the germline V gene. Trimming cost V 8 bases and J 5 bases; bases outside gene matches: 9. The CDR3 nucleotides are TGCAGCACTACCGGGACAGGGGGCGGCGAGACCCAGTACTTC. Translating gives CSTTGTGGGETQYF.